This TCR beta chain was found in a study of shared clonotypes between healthy human individuals (TCRdb year 2020). For context, the study as a whole: Three men and two women, aged 18 to 49 years, made up the cohort. For each donor, three plates each were used for CD4 naive and CD4 memory, two plates were used for CD8 naive, and one plate was used for CD8 memory. The study deeply sequenced blood TCR repertoires of 5 or 6 healthy adults to estimate repertoire size and the extent of clonotype sharing between individuals. Libraries were prepared and TCR repertoires were sequenced by different laboratories using diverse techniques, in order to increase sequencing depth and limit assay-specific biases. Each donor's leukapheresis produced roughly between roughly 0.85 and 9.5 billion PBMCs. Study-wide conclusions, independent of this receptor: Estimated clonotype richness was generally larger for naive than for memory subsets. Even with the large sequencing depth, rarefaction of the sorted-subset datasets indicated that sequencing was incomplete. Higher generation probabilities were observed for clonotypes shared by all four sorted-subset donors than for non-shared clonotypes. Based on pairwise subsampling, the degree of clonotype sharing among donors was expected to be affected by sequencing depth. When a handful of donors were compared, the shared fraction of clonotypes was 5% to 6.5% for naive CD4, over 3% for naive CD8, more than 2% for memory CD4, and less than 0.5% for memory CD8. Because the study included only a small number of donors, the genetic and exposure-history diversity represented was limited. Only blood was sampled, and tissue TCR repertoires likely differ from those in blood.

Details on this clone: The antigen it recognizes is unknown. Nothing much larger sits one base from this clone, and base qualities are not available.

The donors were healthy, HIV-negative adults who had no recently reported acute infections or vaccinations. Only Caucasian adults living in Nashville, Tennessee, USA were represented among the donors. CD4+ T cells were enriched by magnetic negative selection; naive cells were then positively selected on CD45RA, and the negative fraction formed the memory subset. After blood collection by leukapheresis, PBMCs were isolated using Ficoll-Histopaque density gradient centrifugation and then cryopreserved in the vapor phase of liquid nitrogen. Analytical flow cytometry was used to check the purity and quantity of every magnetically sorted T cell population. Genomic DNA was isolated from each sorted fraction and quantified by UV absorbance on a Nanodrop 2000c. Using the deep immunoSEQ assay, TCR CDR3 regions were amplified from genomic DNA by multiplex PCR. Genomic DNA extracted from each cell subset was distributed evenly over all wells of several immunoSEQ 96-well plates, and each plate served as one replicate. For sorted subsets, each replicate PCR was loaded with roughly 190 ng genomic DNA, equivalent to some 31,000 T cell genomes. Purified libraries were quantified with a Qubit 3.0 fluorometer, sized on a Bioanalyzer 2100, and re-quantified with the KAPA Library Quantification kit. Each immunoSEQ 96-well plate was sequenced on its own single-read 150-cycle Illumina NextSeq 550 flow cell. As for the original processing: The immunoSEQ output contained only junctional sequences without quality scores, so filtering could not match that applied to full-length reads. Sequences were annotated with PyIR, a Python wrapper for IgBLAST v1.9, using IMGT germline references to assign V/J genes and CDR3. Reads were removed for weak V/J assignments (E-value above 1e-6), missing CDR3, stop codons, out-of-frame junctions, or ambiguous translated residues. A V3J clonotype was defined by an identical inferred V gene, J gene, and CDR3 amino acid sequence. The percentage overlap between two repertoires was calculated by dividing the number of shared unique clonotypes by the size of the smaller repertoire. Repertoire richness was assessed with RTK rarefaction, the Chao1 estimator, and Recon v2.1 estimates of unobserved clonotypes. For all TCRbeta clonotypes obtained by the gDNA method from several donors, generation probabilities were computed with OLGA. In its TCRdb copy, this immuneACCESS table keeps in-frame sequences only and misses some clones. Where compared with another copy, unresolved V genes explain less than half of these, and the others have no known cause. Clone size and the V and J calls come from that table; the DNA yielded D and trimming. Counted in this sample were a few million clones; approximately 95% of them appeared once. Roughly 0.36% of the sample belongs to the ten largest clones.

The TCR comes from a man aged 18 to 29 in good health. Some clones in this sample may be carry-over from other donors' samples. Sequencing was done on a sample of naive CD4+ T cells from PBMCs. The cell subset or site label on this specimen signifies: CD45RA+ positively selected.

The CDR3 is CASTLGGGLSYGYTF. The DNA sequence is given as TGTGCCAGCACCCTGGGCGGGGGATTGAGCTATGGCTACACCTTC. The sequence links TRBV28 to TRBJ1-2; the D gene is perhaps TRBD1, on 5 matching bases. V drops 7 bases and J drops 4 bases, leaving 19 bases in between. The CDR3, from cysteine to phenylalanine, totals 15 residues. CDR3 DNA only is kept here, 45 bases in frame from base 1. CDR1 and CDR2 are read off the germline V gene as MDHEN and SYDVKM.